Below are 26 T cell receptor beta chains sequenced from a single sample in a study of blood T cells in healthy people across ages. The second PCR ran roughly 7 to 12 cycles with a sample-barcoded 5' primer and J-beta primers. MiXCR was run by TCRdb on the 5' RACE reads, yielding one entry per CDR3 protein. The sample carries some 1.5 million distinct CDR3 sequences, approximately 43% recorded once. The specimen was blood. The receptors were sampled from a young woman in good health.

This chain joins TRBV21-1 and TRBJ1-3; TRBD1, the table's D call, was not compared with the DNA. TRBV21-1 is a recognized pseudogene. CDR3 length: 19 residues. CDR3 protein: CASSKGLPRGTLSGNTIYF. The CDR3 nucleotides are TGTGCCAGCAGCAAAGGACTACCGAGGGGGACGCTCTCTGGAAACACCATATATTTT.

This clonotype was counted between two and nine times. The genes are TRBV14 and TRBJ2-3; 11 bases are a match to TRBD1. The J segment lost 1 base and the V segment lost 5 bases, leaving 11 bases of the junction unmatched. CDR1 is SGHDN and CDR2 is FVKESK in the germline V gene. CDR3 length: 18 amino acids. The CDR3 sequence is CASSSRTGGVLGTDTQYF. In nucleotides, the CDR3 is TGTGCCAGCAGCTCCCGGACAGGGGGCGTACTTGGCACAGATACGCAGTATTTT.

This clonotype has only one observation. The V call is TRBV27, the J call TRBJ1-1, with no clear D. CDR3 length: 14 amino acids. Germline values: CDR1 MNHEY, CDR2 SMNVEV (reference sequence). The germline V and J ends were trimmed by 4 bases and 3 bases, with 12 bases remaining between them. The CDR3 DNA reads TGTGCCAGCAGTTCCCTTTGGCGCGACACTGAAGCTTTCTTT. This sequence encodes CASSSLWRDTEAFF.

The rearrangement joins TRBV4-1 to TRBJ2-5, with 9 nucleotides matching TRBD1. The J call may be wrong; the DNA end is better matched by TRBJ2-7. Germline values: CDR1 MGHRA, CDR2 YSYEKL. CDR3 length: 15 amino acids. The CDR3 here is CASSQGWTGVYEQYF. The CDR3 nucleotides read TGCGCCAGCAGCCAAGGATGGACAGGGGTATACGAGCAGTACTTC.

This sequence joins TRBV5-1 and TRBJ1-1; D gene ambiguous. The germline V gene has CDR1 SGHRS and CDR2 YFSETQ. CDR3 length: 14 amino acids. Deletions cut 0 bases from V and 4 bases from J, with 10 bases between. The CDR3 loop reads CASSLEARATEAFF. The CDR3 region has the DNA TGCGCCAGCAGCTTGGAGGCGAGGGCCACTGAAGCTTTCTTT.

The chain has TRBV7-9 and TRBJ2-4; TRBD1 matches at 9 bases. The tail of the sequence fits TRBJ2-7 better, so the J call may be wrong. This CDR3 region has 15 residues. Looked up from germline, CDR1 is SEHNR and CDR2 is FQNEAQ (reference sequence). CDR3 sequence reads: CASRKGTGPTYEQYF. In DNA form, the CDR3 reads TGTGCCAGCAGAAAGGGGACAGGGCCTACCTACGAGCAGTACTTC.

This clonotype came up a few times. This chain joins TRBV20-1 and TRBJ2-2; tentatively, D is TRBD2 (6 bases). The length of the CDR3 is 14 residues. The germline gives CDR1 DFQATT, CDR2 SNEGSKA (reference sequence). The V end was cut by 4 bases, the J end by 4 bases, with 13 bases between. CDR3 sequence: CSATRGTGTGELFF. The CDR3 region has the DNA TGCAGTGCTACTCGGGGGACGGGCACCGGGGAGCTGTTTTTT.

The chain combines TRBV4-2 with TRBJ1-1; no clear D. The CDR3 sequence is 16 residues long. The germline V and J ends were trimmed by 0 bases and 1 base, with 12 bases remaining between them. Germline V gene sequence: CDR1 LGHNA, CDR2 YNFKEQ. CDR3 residues: CASSQDRPVANTEAFF. In DNA form, the CDR3 reads TGTGCCAGCAGCCAAGATCGGCCAGTAGCGAACACTGAAGCTTTCTTT.

This clonotype was recorded at least ten times. In DNA, the CDR3 is TGTGCCAGCAGTTTGGGTCGCAGCTACAATGAGCAGTTCTTC. Translation gives CASSLGRSYNEQFF. The chain uses TRBV12-3 or TRBV12-4 and TRBJ2-1; D ambiguous. CDR3 length: 14 residues. The V end was cut by 3 bases, the J end by 3 bases, with 9 bases between.

The V call is TRBV25-1, the J call TRBJ1-6; perhaps TRBD1 as D (5 bases). With 1 base removed from V and 11 bases from J, the gap between germline ends came to 15 bases. There are 15 residues in the CDR3. Germline V CDR1 and CDR2: MGHDK, SYGVNS. CDR3 amino acids: CASSESGRVKAPLHF. Written as DNA, the CDR3 is TGTGCCAGCAGTGAATCGGGCAGGGTAAAGGCACCCCTCCACTTT.

This clonotype was recorded at least ten times. The V call is TRBV4-1, the J call TRBJ2-1, with 7 bases matching TRBD1. This CDR3 region has 16 residues. Per germline, CDR1 MGHRA and CDR2 YSYEKL. V was pared by 0 bases and J by 8 bases, with 10 bases of the junction left unmatched. CDR3 coding DNA: TGCGCCAGCAGCCAAGATGTGGGAATAGGGGGCGATGAGCAGTTCTTC. Translated, it gives CASSQDVGIGGDEQFF.

J is TRBJ2-7 and V is TRBV29-1, with D possibly matching TRBD1 (6 bases). V shed 7 bases and J shed 5 bases, with 21 bases lying between them. There are 14 residues in the CDR3. In germline, CDR1 is SQVTM, CDR2 ANQGSEA. The DNA of the CDR3 is TGCAGCGCAATACAGGGTCTCTCGTCGAACGAGCAGTACTTC. Translating it yields CSAIQGLSSNEQYF.

CDR3 in DNA: TGTGCCAGCAGAACTGGACTCCTTGGAAACACCATATATTTT. This codes for CASRTGLLGNTIYF. The chain is built from TRBV6-1 and TRBJ1-3, with D unresolved. Germline CDR1 MNHNS, CDR2 SASEGT. Trimming pared 6 bases from V and 3 bases from J, leaving 12 bases between. CDR3 length equals 14 residues.

This clonotype was observed at least ten times. The chain couples TRBV4-3 to TRBJ2-5; 8 nucleotides align to TRBD2. CDR3 length equals 16 residues. The germline V gene encodes CDR1 LGHNA and CDR2 YSLEER. With V trimmed by 0 bases and J by 5 bases, 8 bases remained unmatched. The chain's CDR3 is CASSQELAVGVETQYF. Written as DNA, the CDR3 is TGCGCCAGCAGCCAAGAACTAGCGGTAGGCGTGGAGACCCAGTACTTC.

This clonotype turned up a few times. The chain joins TRBV7-2 to TRBJ2-5; TRBD1 agrees at 8 bases. Germline V gene lookup returns CDR1 SGHTA and CDR2 FQGNSA. CDR3 length: 18 amino acids. V lost 5 bases and J lost 0; bases outside the gene matches: 14. The CDR3: CASSPQLFGTGYQETQYF. The CDR3, as DNA: TGTGCCAGCAGCCCCCAACTCTTCGGGACAGGTTACCAAGAGACCCAGTACTTC.

This chain joins TRBV7-2 and TRBJ2-1, with 7 bases matching TRBD2. Germline V gives CDR1 SGHTA, CDR2 FQGNSA. The CDR3 is 15 amino acids. Trimming took 3 bases from V and 2 from J; bases not matched to a gene: 4. As DNA, the CDR3 is TGTGCCAGCAGCTTCGGACTAGGAGCCTACAATGAGCAGTTCTTC. Translating it yields CASSFGLGAYNEQFF. Drawing the rest from reference TRBV7-2 and TRBJ2-1, the complete variable domain is GAGVSQSPSNKVTEKGKDVELRCDPISGHTALYWYRQSLGQGLEFLIYFQGNSAPDKSGLPSDRFSAERTGGSVSTLTIQRTQQEDSAVYLCASSFGLGAYNEQFFGPGTRLTVL.

V is TRBV7-2 and J is TRBJ2-1; 11 bases line up with TRBD2. The V and J ends lost 0 bases and 8 bases, in that order; junction bases with no gene match: 12. The germline gives CDR1 SGHTA, CDR2 FQGNSA. The CDR3 runs to 18 residues. CDR3 sequence: CASSLARTSGPSTDEQFF. In nucleotides, the CDR3 is TGTGCCAGCAGCTTAGCGAGGACTAGCGGGCCGAGTACGGATGAGCAGTTCTTC.

The chain employs TRBV6-4 and TRBJ2-1, with D perhaps matching TRBD1 (5 bases). Looked up from germline, CDR1 is MRHNA and CDR2 is SNTAGT. Between the trimmed V and J ends, which lost 2 bases and 4 bases, there was a span of 15 bases. The CDR3 consists of 16 residues. CDR3 in DNA: TGTGCCAGCAGTGACGTTCGGACATCCGATTACAATGAGCAGTTCTTC. Protein sequence: CASSDVRTSDYNEQFF.

Regarding this clonotype: An end of the junction does not agree with germline; a read error may underlie this. The V call is TRBV29-1, the J call TRBJ2-1; 14 bases agree with TRBD2. CDR1 and CDR2 (germline): SQVTM, ANQGSEA. This CDR3 contains 18 residues. In DNA, the CDR3 is TGCAGCGTCGTGGGACTAGCGGGAGAGCGGAGGTCCTACAGTGAGCAGTTCTTC. Its translation: CSVVGLAGERRSYSEQFF.

The genes are TRBV24-1 and TRBJ2-3; 7 bases line up with TRBD1. This CDR3 region has 16 residues. Germline CDR1 and CDR2: KGHDR and SFDVKD. V shed 4 bases and J 2 bases; nucleotides not matched to a gene: 8. The CDR3 DNA sequence: TGTGCCACCAGTGACCCGGGACAGACAATCACAGATACGCAGTATTTT. Translating gives CATSDPGQTITDTQYF.

This clonotype turned up a few times. V gene TRBV4-2 combines with J gene TRBJ2-4; D is perhaps TRBD2 (6 bases). Gene TRBJ2-7 matches the end of the DNA better, so the J call may be wrong. Per germline, CDR1 LGHNA and CDR2 YNFKEQ. The CDR3 covers 15 residues. In DNA, the CDR3 is TGTGCCAGCAGCCAAGCCCCGCTAGCGACTAACGAGCAGTACTTC. This encodes CASSQAPLATNEQYF.

The chain links TRBV9 to TRBJ2-5; 8 nucleotides align to TRBD2. The J call may be faulty, since TRBJ2-7 better matches the DNA end. This CDR3 region has 14 residues. Germline-derived CDR1 and CDR2 are SGDLS and YYNGEE. DNA for the CDR3: TGTGCCAGCAGCGTAGACGGGGGGGCCCACGAGCAGTACTTC. Translation gives CASSVDGGAHEQYF.

The V and J genes are TRBV28 and TRBJ2-5; D ambiguous. The J call is doubtful: the DNA matches TRBJ2-7 better. This CDR3 spans 14 amino acids. CDR1 is MDHEN and CDR2 is SYDVKM in the germline V gene. Here the CDR3 reads CASTQVESTDEQYF. CDR3 coding DNA: TGTGCCAGCACCCAAGTAGAGTCTACCGACGAGCAGTACTTC.

The CDR3 nucleotides read TGTGCCAGCAGGGATGACACTCCACCCTACGAGCAGTTCTTC. Translating it yields CASRDDTPPYEQFF. V is TRBV12-3 or TRBV12-4 and J is TRBJ2-1; D is ambiguous. V lost 6 bases, J lost 10 bases, and 19 bases lay in between. The CDR3 is made up of 14 amino acids.

CDR3: CASSLRGVADTQYF. The CDR3 DNA reads as TGTGCCAGCAGCCTACGCGGGGTGGCAGATACGCAGTATTTT. This chain links TRBV7-9 with TRBJ2-3, with D possibly being TRBD2 (6 bases). Between the trimmed V and J ends, which lost 5 bases and 4 bases, there was a span of 13 bases. The CDR3 has 14 residues. The germline V gene has CDR1 SEHNR and CDR2 FQNEAQ (reference sequence).

The chain combines TRBV14 with TRBJ2-3; possibly TRBD1 or TRBD2 for D (5 bases each). Trimming took off 3 bases at V and 2 bases at J, with 12 bases between the two ends. Germline V CDR1 and CDR2: SGHDN, FVKESK. This CDR3 comprises 15 residues. DNA of the CDR3: TGTGCCAGCAGCCACGCCGGGACGTTCACAGATACGCAGTATTTT. This codes for CASSHAGTFTDTQYF.